One and the same sample provided the 13 T cell receptor beta chains below, sequenced in a study of shared clonotypes between healthy human individuals. Method: immunoSEQ multiplex PCR; TCRdb's copy keeps in-frame clones and lacks some. The table records 1,400,000 or so clones, about 98.5% of them present only once. The source material was naive CD4+ T cells sorted from blood. Subset described: CD45RA+ positively selected. The source of these receptors is a man aged 25-45 years in good health.

The V and J genes are TRBV2 and TRBJ1-1; tentatively, D is TRBD1 (5 bases). Trimming stripped 7 bases from V and 5 bases from J, with 8 bases between. The CDR3 sequence is 11 residues long. CDR1 is SNHLY and CDR2 is FYNNEI in the germline V gene. CDR3 in DNA: TGTGCCAGCATGGGGCATACTGAAGCTTTCTTT. It is translated as CASMGHTEAFF.

The gene calls are TRBV30 and TRBJ2-3; D may be TRBD1 or TRBD2 (5 bases each). V was shortened by 5 bases and J by 7 bases, with 10 bases between the two germline ends. The CDR3 is 11 amino acids. Germline CDR1 is GTSNPN and CDR2 is SVGIG (reference sequence). The CDR3 spells CAWVPGHTQYF. CDR3 nucleotide sequence: TGTGCCTGGGTACCGGGACATACGCAGTATTTT.

V is TRBV6-1 and J is TRBJ1-5, with D possibly TRBD1 on 5 matching bases. This CDR3 contains 14 residues. CDR1 is MNHNS, CDR2 SASEGT, per germline. Trimming stripped 7 bases from V and 0 bases from J, with 10 bases between. The CDR3 bases are TGTGCCAGCAACGACAGATATAGCAATCAGCCCCAGCATTTT. Translating gives CASNDRYSNQPQHF.

The V and J genes are TRBV2 and TRBJ1-5, with D possibly TRBD1 on 6 matching bases. The CDR3 has 14 residues. V lost 5 bases and J lost 11, with 19 bases in between. CDR1 and CDR2 from the germline V gene are SNHLY and FYNNEI. The CDR3 nucleotides read TGTGCCAGCAGTTCATTCCTACAGGGTTCGTCCCAGCATTTT. Protein product: CASSSFLQGSSQHF. Full variable domain (outside the CDR3, taken from reference TRBV2 and TRBJ1-5): EPEVTQTPSHQVTQMGQEVILRCVPISNHLYFYWYRQILGQKVEFLVSFYNNEISEKSEIFDDQFSVERPDGSNFTLKIRSTKLEDSAMYFCASSSFLQGSSQHFGDGTRLSIL.

The rearrangement links TRBV6-1 to TRBJ2-7, with D maybe TRBD1 (6 bases). V lost 2 bases and J 3 bases, leaving 14 bases between the germline ends. The CDR3 loop spans 15 amino acids. Germline V gene data show CDR1 as MNHNS and CDR2 as SASEGT. CDR3 sequence reads: CASSEWAGANYEQYF. In DNA, the CDR3 is TGTGCCAGCAGTGAATGGGCAGGGGCGAACTACGAGCAGTACTTC.

The chain combines TRBV6-1 with TRBJ2-1, with TRBD2 matching over 11 bases. This CDR3 region has 15 residues. The ends lost 3 bases at V and 5 bases at J; junction bases unmatched: 3. Germline assignment: CDR1 MNHNS and CDR2 SASEGT. This CDR3 reads CASSEGLAEDNEQFF. The CDR3 coding sequence is TGTGCCAGCAGTGAGGGACTAGCGGAAGACAATGAGCAGTTCTTC.

The V and J genes are TRBV2 and TRBJ1-2; no definite D call. Germline loops: CDR1 SNHLY, CDR2 FYNNEI. The CDR3 consists of 13 residues. The V gene lost 3 bases and the J gene lost 6 bases, with 11 bases spanning the gap. CDR3 nucleotide sequence: TGTGCCAGCAGTGAGCAGACACCGAATGGCTACACCTTC. As protein: CASSEQTPNGYTF.

This clone has a single count. The V and J genes are TRBV19 and TRBJ1-5; D gene ambiguous. This CDR3 spans 15 amino acids. The germline V gene encodes CDR1 LNHDA and CDR2 SQIVND (reference sequence). V was trimmed by 7 bases and J by 5 bases, leaving 18 bases between them. CDR3 residues: CASNWVFGVDQPQHF. CDR3 coding DNA: TGTGCCAGTAATTGGGTCTTCGGGGTTGATCAGCCCCAGCATTTT. Based on the CDR3 plus reference TRBV19 and TRBJ1-5, the full variable domain is DGGITQSPKYLFRKEGQNVTLSCEQNLNHDAMYWYRQDPGQGLRLIYYSQIVNDFQKGDIAEGYSVSREKKESFPLTVTSAQKNPTAFYLCASNWVFGVDQPQHFGDGTRLSIL.

Only one count was recorded for this clone. V usage is TRBV18 and J usage is TRBJ2-7; 8 positions match TRBD1. Germline CDR1 reads KGHSH; CDR2 reads LQKENI. After removal of 3 bases from V and 5 bases from J, the junction contained 6 bases not matched to a gene. The CDR3 sequence is 14 residues long. For the CDR3, the DNA is TGTGCCAGCTCACCGGGGACAGGTGTCGACGAGCAGTACTTC. Protein: CASSPGTGVDEQYF.

This clone showed up just once. The chain couples TRBV19 to TRBJ2-7, with D perhaps matching TRBD2 (5 bases). Trimming shortened V by 0 bases and J by 5 bases, and 14 bases separated the two germline ends. CDR1 is LNHDA, CDR2 SQIVND, per germline (reference sequence). This CDR3 comprises 15 residues. CDR3 sequence reads: CASSIDSGSVDEQYF. The CDR3 nucleotides are TGTGCCAGTAGTATAGACAGCGGATCGGTCGACGAGCAGTACTTC.

The rearrangement uses TRBV9 and TRBJ2-2; D uncertain. This CDR3 contains 15 residues. V lost 0 bases and J 3 bases, leaving 9 bases between the germline ends. Germline V CDR1 and CDR2: SGDLS, YYNGEE. CDR3: CASSVGPSDTGELFF. The CDR3 DNA reads TGTGCCAGCAGCGTAGGACCGTCAGACACCGGGGAGCTGTTTTTT. Full variable domain (rest looked up from reference TRBV9 and TRBJ2-2): DSGVTQTPKHLITATGQRVTLRCSPRSGDLSVYWYQQSLDQGLQFLIQYYNGEERAKGNILERFSAQQFPDLHSELNLSSLELGDSALYFCASSVGPSDTGELFFGEGSRLTVL.

The chain has TRBV7-6 and TRBJ2-3; D remains ambiguous. Germline loops: CDR1 SGHVS, CDR2 FNYEAQ. The CDR3 is made up of 15 amino acids. Trimming shortened V by 1 base and J by 6 bases, and 14 bases separated the two germline ends. As DNA, the CDR3 is TGTGCCAGCAGCTTAGGAACGATAAAGGCGGATACGCAGTATTTT. Residues: CASSLGTIKADTQYF.

V usage is TRBV2 and J usage is TRBJ2-7; tentative D call: TRBD2 (6 bases). This CDR3 has 14 residues. Trimming took off 6 bases at V and 2 bases at J, with 14 bases between the two ends. The V gene's germline CDR1 is SNHLY and CDR2 FYNNEI. As DNA, the CDR3 is TGTGCCAGCAGCCGAGACGGGGGACCCTACGAGCAGTACTTC. This codes for CASSRDGGPYEQYF.